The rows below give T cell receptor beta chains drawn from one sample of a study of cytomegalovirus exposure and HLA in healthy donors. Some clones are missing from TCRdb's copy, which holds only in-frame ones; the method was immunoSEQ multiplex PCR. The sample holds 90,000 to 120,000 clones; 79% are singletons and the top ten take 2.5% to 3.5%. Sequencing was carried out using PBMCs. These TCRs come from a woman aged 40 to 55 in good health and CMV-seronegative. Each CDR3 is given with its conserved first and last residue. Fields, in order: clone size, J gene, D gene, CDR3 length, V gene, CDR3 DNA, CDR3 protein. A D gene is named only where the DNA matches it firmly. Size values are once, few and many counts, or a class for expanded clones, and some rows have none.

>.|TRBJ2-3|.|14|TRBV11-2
TGTGCCAGCAGCCAAAGACTGATTACAGATACGCAGTATTTT
CASSQRLITDTQYF
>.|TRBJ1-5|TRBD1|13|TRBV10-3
TGTGCCACCAGGGACAGCTTCAATCAGCCCCAGCATTTT
CATRDSFNQPQHF
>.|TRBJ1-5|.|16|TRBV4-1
TGCGCCAGCAGCCAAATAATGGGGGGAAGCAATCAGCCCCAGCATTTT
CASSQIMGGSNQPQHF
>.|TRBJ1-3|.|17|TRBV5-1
TGCGCCAGCAGCTTGGGAGTTCAGGGTTTTTCTGGAAACACCATATATTTT
CASSLGVQGFSGNTIYF
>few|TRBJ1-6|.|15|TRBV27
TGTGCCAGCAGTTTATCGGGGAGGGTTGGTTCACCCCTCCACTTT
CASSLSGRVGSPLHF
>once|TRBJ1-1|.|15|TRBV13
TGTGCCAGCAGTCCTCGCCGCGGGGCAGACACTGAAGCTTTCTTT
CASSPRRGADTEAFF
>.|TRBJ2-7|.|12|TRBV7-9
TGTGCCAGCAGCTTTGACAGGTTCGAGCAGTACTTC
CASSFDRFEQYF
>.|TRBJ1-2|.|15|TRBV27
TGTGCCAGCAGTACCCTTATGACAGCTAACTATGGCTACACCTTC
CASSTLMTANYGYTF
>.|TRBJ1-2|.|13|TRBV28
TGTGCCAGCAGTGCCCCAGTGTCGGGTGGCTACACCTTC
CASSAPVSGGYTF
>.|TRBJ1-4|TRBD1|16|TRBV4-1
TGCGCCAGCAGCCAAGGAGGGACAGGGGGGAAGGAAAAACTGTTTTTT
CASSQGGTGGKEKLFF
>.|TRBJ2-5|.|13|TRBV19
TGTGCCAGTAGGCTGAACCCGGGGGAGACCCAGTACTTC
CASRLNPGETQYF
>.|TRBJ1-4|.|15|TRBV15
TGTGCCACCAGCAGAGATAAGGGGGAGAATGAAAAACTGTTTTTT
CATSRDKGENEKLFF
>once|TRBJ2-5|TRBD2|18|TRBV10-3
TGTGCCACCACGGAGGCTCCCGGGACTAGCGGGGGGGGAAAGACCCAGTACTTC
CATTEAPGTSGGGKTQYF
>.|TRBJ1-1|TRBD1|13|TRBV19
TGTGCCAGTAGTACCGGACAGGGCCTCAAAGCTTTCTTT
CASSTGQGLKAFF
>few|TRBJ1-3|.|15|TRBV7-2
TGTGCCAGCAGCTTAGGGCCCGGAGCAGGAAACACCATATATTTT
CASSLGPGAGNTIYF
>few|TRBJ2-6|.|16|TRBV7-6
TGTGCCAGCAGCCCACAACAGGGCTCTGGGGCCAACGTCCTGACTTTC
CASSPQQGSGANVLTF
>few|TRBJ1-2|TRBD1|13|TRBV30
TGTGCCTGGAGTGCGGACAGGGAGTATGGCTACACCTTC
CAWSADREYGYTF
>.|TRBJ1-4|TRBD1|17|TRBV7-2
TGTGCCAGCAGCTCGGGACAGGGATCAGTAACTAATGAAAAACTGTTTTTT
CASSSGQGSVTNEKLFF
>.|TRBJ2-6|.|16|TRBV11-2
TGTGCCAGCAGCTTAGGCGGATCCTCTGGGGCCAACGTCCTGACTTTC
CASSLGGSSGANVLTF
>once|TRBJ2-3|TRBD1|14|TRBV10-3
TGTGCCATCAGAACCGGACAGGGAACAGATACGCAGTATTTT
CAIRTGQGTDTQYF
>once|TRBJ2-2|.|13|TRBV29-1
TGCAGCGTTGCCACAGAGTACACCGGGGAGCTGTTTTTT
CSVATEYTGELFF
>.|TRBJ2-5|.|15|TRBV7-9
TGTGCCAGCAGCATAGGGTACGCCGGAGGGGAGACCCAGTACTTC
CASSIGYAGGETQYF
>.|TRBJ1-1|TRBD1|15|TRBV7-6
TGTGCCAGCAGCTTAGAAGACAGGGAGGCGACTGAAGCTTTCTTT
CASSLEDREATEAFF
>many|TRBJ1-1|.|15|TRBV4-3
TGCGCCAGCAGCCAAGATCGCGGTTTGAACACTGAAGCTTTCTTT
CASSQDRGLNTEAFF
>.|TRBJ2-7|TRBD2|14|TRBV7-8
TGTGCCAGCAGCTTCGGTGGGAGGGCCAGCGAGCAGTACTTC
CASSFGGRASEQYF
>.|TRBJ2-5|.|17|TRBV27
TGTGCCAGCAGTTTAAAAGGTGGGAGAACCTTTTCGGAGACCCAGTACTTC
CASSLKGGRTFSETQYF
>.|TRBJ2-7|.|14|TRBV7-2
TGTGCCAGCAGCTTACGTCCAGACTCCTACGAGCAGTACTTC
CASSLRPDSYEQYF
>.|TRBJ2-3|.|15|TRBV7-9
TGTGCCAGCAGCCGATTATCGGGGGTCACAGATACGCAGTATTTT
CASSRLSGVTDTQYF
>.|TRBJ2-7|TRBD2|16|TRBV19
TGTGCCAGTAGTAGGAGACTAGCGGGAGGGAGCCACGAGCAGTACTTC
CASSRRLAGGSHEQYF
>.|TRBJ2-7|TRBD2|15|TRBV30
TGTGCCTGGAGTGCCGGGACTAGTCTCTATTACGAGCAGTACTTC
CAWSAGTSLYYEQYF
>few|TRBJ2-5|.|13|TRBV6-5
TGTGCCAGCAGTCGGGCAGGGCGAGACCCCGGGTACTTC
CASSRAGRDPGYF
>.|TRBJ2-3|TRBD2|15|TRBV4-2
TGTGCCAGCAGCCAAGACCTAGCGGCCACAGATACGCAGTATTTT
CASSQDLAATDTQYF
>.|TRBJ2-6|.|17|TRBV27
TGTGCCAGCAGTTTATTGACAGATTACTCTGGGGCCAACGTCCTGACTTTC
CASSLLTDYSGANVLTF
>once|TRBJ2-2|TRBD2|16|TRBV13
TGTGCCAGCAGCTTACGACGGGGGGGCCTCACCGGGGAGCTGTTTTTT
CASSLRRGGLTGELFF
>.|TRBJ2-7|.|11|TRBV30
TGTGCCTGGACAGGGGCCTACGAGCAGTACTTC
CAWTGAYEQYF
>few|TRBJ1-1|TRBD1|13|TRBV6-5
TGTGCCAGCAGCTACAGGGGGACCACTGAAGCTTTCTTT
CASSYRGTTEAFF
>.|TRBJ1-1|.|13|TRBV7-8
TGTGCCAGCAGCCACGACCCGGGGACTGAAGCTTTCTTT
CASSHDPGTEAFF
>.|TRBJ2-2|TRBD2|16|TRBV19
TGTGCCAGTAGTACCCGGACTAGCGGGAGAGCCGGGGAGCTGTTTTTT
CASSTRTSGRAGELFF
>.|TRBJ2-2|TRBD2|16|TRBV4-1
TGCGCCAGCAGCCAAGCCGAACTAGCGGGAGTCGGGGAGCTGTTTTTT
CASSQAELAGVGELFF
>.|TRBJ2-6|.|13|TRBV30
TGTGCCTGGAGAGCCCCAGGTACCAACGTCCTGACTTTC
CAWRAPGTNVLTF
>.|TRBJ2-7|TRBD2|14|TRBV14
TGTGCCAGCAGCCAAGGACTAGCGGGGAACGAGCAGTACTTC
CASSQGLAGNEQYF
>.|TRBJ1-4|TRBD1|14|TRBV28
TGTGCCAGCAGACAGGGGGCACTTAATGAAAAACTGTTTTTT
CASRQGALNEKLFF